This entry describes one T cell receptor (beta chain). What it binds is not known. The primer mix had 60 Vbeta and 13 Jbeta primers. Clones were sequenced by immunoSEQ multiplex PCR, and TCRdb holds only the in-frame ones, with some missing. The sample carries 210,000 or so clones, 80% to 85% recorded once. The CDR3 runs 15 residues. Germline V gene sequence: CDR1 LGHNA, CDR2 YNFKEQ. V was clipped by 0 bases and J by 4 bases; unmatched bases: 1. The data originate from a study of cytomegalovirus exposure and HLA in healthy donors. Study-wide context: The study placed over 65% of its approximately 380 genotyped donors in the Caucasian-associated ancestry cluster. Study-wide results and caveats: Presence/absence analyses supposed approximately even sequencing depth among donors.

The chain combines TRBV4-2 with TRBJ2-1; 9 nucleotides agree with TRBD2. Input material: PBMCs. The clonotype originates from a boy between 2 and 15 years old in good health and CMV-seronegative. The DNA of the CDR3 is TGTGCCAGCAGCCAAGAAGCGGGAGGATACAATGAGCAGTTCTTC. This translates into CASSQEAGGYNEQFF.